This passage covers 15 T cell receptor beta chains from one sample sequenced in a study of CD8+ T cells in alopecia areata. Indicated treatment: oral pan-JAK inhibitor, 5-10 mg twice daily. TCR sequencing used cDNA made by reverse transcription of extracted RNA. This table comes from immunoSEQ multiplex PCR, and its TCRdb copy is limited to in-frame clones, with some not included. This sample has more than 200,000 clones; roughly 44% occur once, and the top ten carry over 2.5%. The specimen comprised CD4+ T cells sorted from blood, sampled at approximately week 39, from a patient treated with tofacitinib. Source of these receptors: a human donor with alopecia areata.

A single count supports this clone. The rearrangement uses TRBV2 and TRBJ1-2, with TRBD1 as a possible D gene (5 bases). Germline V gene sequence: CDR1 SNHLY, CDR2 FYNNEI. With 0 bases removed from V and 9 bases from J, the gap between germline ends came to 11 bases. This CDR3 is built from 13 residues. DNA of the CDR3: TGTGCCAGCAGTGAAGCAGGGGTGGTAAGCTACACCTTC. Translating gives CASSEAGVVSYTF.

CDR3 DNA sequence: TGCGCCAGCACGGTAGGCGGGAGCACAGATACGCAGTATTTT. Protein: CASTVGGSTDTQYF. The chain is built from TRBV4-1 and TRBJ2-3; maybe TRBD2 (5 bases). With 7 bases removed from V and 0 bases from J, the gap between germline ends came to 11 bases. CDR1 and CDR2 (germline): MGHRA, YSYEKL. The CDR3 length is 14 residues.

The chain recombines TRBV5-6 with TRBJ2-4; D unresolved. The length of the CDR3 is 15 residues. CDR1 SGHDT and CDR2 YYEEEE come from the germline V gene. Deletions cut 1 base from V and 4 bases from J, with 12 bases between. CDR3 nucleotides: TGTGCCAGCAGCTTGCGGTCTAGAATTAAAAACATTCAGTACTTC. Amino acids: CASSLRSRIKNIQYF.

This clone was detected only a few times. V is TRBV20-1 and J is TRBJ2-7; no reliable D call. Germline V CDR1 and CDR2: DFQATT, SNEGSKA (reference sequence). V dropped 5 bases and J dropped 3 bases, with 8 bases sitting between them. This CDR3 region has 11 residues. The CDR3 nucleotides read TGCAGTGCTGGTGACGGCTACGAGCAGTACTTC. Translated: CSAGDGYEQYF.

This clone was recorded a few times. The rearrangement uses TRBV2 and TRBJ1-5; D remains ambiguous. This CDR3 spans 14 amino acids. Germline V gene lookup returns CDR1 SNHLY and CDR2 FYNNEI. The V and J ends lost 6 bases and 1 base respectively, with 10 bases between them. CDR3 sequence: CASSRTGSNQPQHF. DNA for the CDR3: TGTGCCAGCAGCCGGACCGGCAGCAATCAGCCCCAGCATTTT.

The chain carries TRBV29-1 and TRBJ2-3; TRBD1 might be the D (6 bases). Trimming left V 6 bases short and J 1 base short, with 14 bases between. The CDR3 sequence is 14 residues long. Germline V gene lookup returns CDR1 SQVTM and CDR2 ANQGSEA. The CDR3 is CSVATDRRTDTQYF. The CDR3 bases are TGCAGCGTGGCAACCGACAGGCGCACAGATACGCAGTATTTT.

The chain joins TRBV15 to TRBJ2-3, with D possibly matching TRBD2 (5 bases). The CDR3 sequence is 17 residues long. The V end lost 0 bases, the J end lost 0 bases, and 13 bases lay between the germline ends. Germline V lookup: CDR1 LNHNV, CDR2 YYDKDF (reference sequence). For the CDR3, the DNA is TGTGCCACCAGCAGAGATCGTAGTGAGCGGAGCACAGATACGCAGTATTTT. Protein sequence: CATSRDRSERSTDTQYF.

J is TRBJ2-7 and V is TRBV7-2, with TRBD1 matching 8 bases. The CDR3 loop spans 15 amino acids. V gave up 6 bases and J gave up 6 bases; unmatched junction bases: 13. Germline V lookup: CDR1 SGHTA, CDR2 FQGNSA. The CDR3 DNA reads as TGTGCCAGCAGGGGGCTGGCAGGGGGCGTCTCCGAGCAGTACTTC. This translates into CASRGLAGGVSEQYF.

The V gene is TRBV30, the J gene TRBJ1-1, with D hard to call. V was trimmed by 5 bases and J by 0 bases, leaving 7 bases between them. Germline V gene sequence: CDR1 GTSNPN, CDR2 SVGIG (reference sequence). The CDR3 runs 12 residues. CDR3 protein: CAWDIMNTEAFF. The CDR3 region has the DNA TGTGCCTGGGACATCATGAACACTGAAGCTTTCTTT.

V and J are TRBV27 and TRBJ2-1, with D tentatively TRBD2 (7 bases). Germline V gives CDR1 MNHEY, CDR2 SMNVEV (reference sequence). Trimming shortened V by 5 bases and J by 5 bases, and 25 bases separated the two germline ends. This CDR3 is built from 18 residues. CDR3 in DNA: TGTGCCAGCAGTCCCTGGGGGGGCGTCGAGGCTATACACAATGAGCAGTTCTTC. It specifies CASSPWGGVEAIHNEQFF.

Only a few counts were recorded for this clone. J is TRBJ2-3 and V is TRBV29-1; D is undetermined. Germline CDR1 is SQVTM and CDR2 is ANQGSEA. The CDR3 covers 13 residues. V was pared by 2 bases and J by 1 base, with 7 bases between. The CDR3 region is CSVEKTRTDTQYF. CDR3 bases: TGCAGCGTTGAAAAAACCCGCACAGATACGCAGTATTTT.

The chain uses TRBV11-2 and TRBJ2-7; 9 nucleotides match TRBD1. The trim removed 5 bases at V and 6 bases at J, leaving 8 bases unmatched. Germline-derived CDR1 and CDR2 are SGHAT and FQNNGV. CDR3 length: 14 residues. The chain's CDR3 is CASSPGTGRLEQYF. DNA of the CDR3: TGTGCCAGCAGCCCCGGGACAGGGCGCCTCGAGCAGTACTTC.

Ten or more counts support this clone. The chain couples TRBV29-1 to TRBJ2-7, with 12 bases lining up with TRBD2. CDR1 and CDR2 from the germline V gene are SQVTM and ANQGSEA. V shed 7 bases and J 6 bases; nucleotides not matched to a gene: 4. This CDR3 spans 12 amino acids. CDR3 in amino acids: CSATSGRSEQYF. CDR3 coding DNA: TGCAGCGCGACTAGCGGGAGATCCGAGCAGTACTTC.

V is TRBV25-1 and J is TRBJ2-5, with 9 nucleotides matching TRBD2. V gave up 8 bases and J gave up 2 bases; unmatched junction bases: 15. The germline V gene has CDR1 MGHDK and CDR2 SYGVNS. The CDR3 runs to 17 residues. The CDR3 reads CASSRLAGAIEQETQYF. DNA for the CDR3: TGTGCCAGCTCCCGTTTAGCGGGAGCAATAGAACAAGAGACCCAGTACTTC.

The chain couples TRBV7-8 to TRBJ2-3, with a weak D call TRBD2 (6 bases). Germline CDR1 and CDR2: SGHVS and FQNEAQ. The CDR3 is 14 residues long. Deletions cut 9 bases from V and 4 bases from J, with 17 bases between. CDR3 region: CARSLGPGADTQYF. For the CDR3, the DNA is TGTGCCAGGTCTTTGGGCCCGGGAGCAGATACGCAGTATTTT. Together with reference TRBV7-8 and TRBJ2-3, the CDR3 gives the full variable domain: GAGVSQSPRYKVAKRGQDVALRCDPISGHVSLFWYQQALGQGPEFLTYFQNEAQLDKSGLPSDRFFAERPEGSVSTLKIQRTQQEDSAVYLCARSLGPGADTQYFGPGTRLTVL.